This section outlines one T cell receptor (beta chain) sequence together with its context. No antigen is known for it. Base qualities are not at hand, and no much larger clone is one base apart. This sample stems from a study of blood T cell repertoires in COVID-19 (dated by TCRdb to between 2020 and 2021). About the full investigation: Samples from collaborators originated in the United States, Italy and Spain and spanned both the acute and convalescent phases of COVID-19. HLA class I and class II types, where available, came from metadata supplied by the sample provider rather than from assay-based typing. Samples were obtained from the ongoing ImmuneRACE study (first 160 participants) and from some 1,300 subjects provided by 6 global collaborators. The dataset comprised deeply sampled blood TCRbeta repertoires from subjects exposed to, actively infected with, or recovered from COVID-19. The repertoires were released in a freely available public database intended as a resource for research on the immune response to SARS-CoV-2. A de-identified subject ID, COVID-19 status, age in years and sex were almost always included in the sample metadata. The prospective study material was composed of cDNA or gDNA derived from T cells, B-cell-depleted T cells, or PBMCs.

Each collaborating institution followed its own protocols to collect whole blood in K2EDTA tubes. For TCRbeta analysis, collaborators shipped samples as frozen whole blood, isolated PBMCs, or DNA extracted from either of those sample types. TCRbeta CDR3 regions were amplified from genomic DNA using the immunoSEQ Assay, a bias-controlled multiplex PCR. The authors' analysis ran thus. The number of nucleated cells in each sample was estimated by amplification of reference gene primers within the assay. To quantify the absolute abundance of each unique TCRbeta CDR3 rearrangement, sequence reads were collapsed and filtered. Productive Simpson clonality was computed per sample as the square root of Simpson's diversity index over productive rearrangements. Held by TCRdb, this immuneACCESS table contains in-frame sequences only and omits some clones. Under half of the omission traces to an unresolved V gene where checked; the cause of the rest is unknown. Clonal size and the V and J genes are those of that table, whereas D and trimming came from the DNA. This sample has 60,000 or so clones in its table, and 60% to 80% of those were observed once. The top ten clones comprise 2.5% to 3.5% of the sample.

The CDR3 sequence holds 13 residues, the cysteine and phenylalanine included. The read is trimmed to its CDR3 DNA, 39 bases read in frame from base 1. The germline V gene (reference sequence) sets CDR1 to LNHDA and CDR2 to SQIVND. Between the V and J ends, shortened by 2 bases and 9 bases respectively, the junction contains 8 bases. What the research found in general, with its limitations: The quantity of clinical and demographic metadata differed by source and by participant and was supplied without curation.

This sequence was found in a man aged 60-69 years with acute or convalescent COVID-19. Input material: peripheral blood. The chain employs TRBV19 and TRBJ1-6; TRBD1 might be the D gene, on 5 matching bases. In nucleotides, the sequence is TGTGCCAGTAGTATACAGGGCTTTTCACCCCTCCACTTT. Its amino acids are CASSIQGFSPLHF.